This T cell receptor beta chain was identified during a study of Ad26.COV2.S vaccination and SARS-CoV-2 variants. Study context: Donor participated within the Ad26.COV2.S arm of the COV1001 trial.

The sample's treatment: around 19 received Ad26.COV2.S at low or high dose, single or two shots; several received placebo; per-sample allocation not given. Day 63 following the first vaccine or placebo injection was when the samples were taken. Assay used: immunoSEQ multiplex PCR; TCRdb lists only in-frame clones, some missing. The sample carries about 330,000 clones, 75% to 90% recorded once. Germline V lookup: CDR1 LNHDA, CDR2 SQIVND (reference sequence). The CDR3 is made up of 16 amino acids. V dropped 5 bases and J dropped 0 bases, with 14 bases sitting between them. Specimen: peripheral blood, collected in a trial of Ad26.COV2.S vaccine versus placebo. The TCR comes from a person between 18 and 65 years old who received the Ad26.COV2.S COVID-19 vaccine or a placebo. This rearrangement joins TRBV19 to TRBJ1-3, with D perhaps TRBD1 (5 bases). The CDR3 DNA reads TGTGCCAGTAGTGTGGGACGGATGGACTCTGGAAACACCATATATTTT. This codes for CASSVGRMDSGNTIYF. Full variable domain (remainder filled in from reference TRBV19 and TRBJ1-3): DGGITQSPKYLFRKEGQNVTLSCEQNLNHDAMYWYRQDPGQGLRLIYYSQIVNDFQKGDIAEGYSVSREKKESFPLTVTSAQKNPTAFYLCASSVGRMDSGNTIYFGEGSWLTVV.